The present T cell receptor beta chain was sequenced within a study of cytomegalovirus exposure and HLA in healthy donors. PCR involved 60 Vbeta and 13 Jbeta primers. The protocol was immunoSEQ multiplex PCR, while the TCRdb copy is restricted to in-frame clones and leaves out a portion. This table has 150,000 or so clones, around three quarters appearing once. The CDR3 length is 15 residues. CDR1 and CDR2 from the germline V gene are LNHDA and SQIVND (reference sequence). J gave up 1 base and V 5 bases, and 7 bases lay outside the gene matches. The clonotype originates from a man aged 35 to 55 in good health and CMV-seropositive. The sample was PBMCs. The J gene is TRBJ1-1, the V gene TRBV19; 7 positions agree with TRBD1. This chain's CDR3 is CASSPPGGGNTEAFF. The CDR3 nucleotides read TGTGCCAGTAGTCCGCCAGGGGGTGGGAACACTGAAGCTTTCTTT.